This T cell receptor (beta chain) came from a study of control samples from healthy donors and cancer patients. Using immunoSEQ multiplex PCR, the repertoire was profiled, and TCRdb retains in-frame clones only, with some absent. The sample consists of about 95,000 clones, just under 85% of them appearing once. The CDR3 contains 15 residues. The ends were cut back, 5 bases at V and 5 bases at J, with 16 bases in the middle. Germline V gives CDR1 MNHEY, CDR2 SMNVEV (reference sequence). The chain is built from TRBV27 and TRBJ1-5, with D possibly being TRBD1 (5 bases). This TCR was recovered from a man aged 25-40 years in good health. Sequences were obtained from blood. In DNA form, the CDR3 reads TGTGCCAGCAGTCTCATCCCCGGGGGGGATCAGCCCCAGCATTTT. Protein sequence: CASSLIPGGDQPQHF.